These 21 T cell receptor beta chains share one sample of origin, sequenced in a study of shared clonotypes between healthy human individuals. Repertoires were generated with immunoSEQ multiplex PCR, while TCRdb's copy carries only in-frame clones and drops some. The sample includes 2.5 million or so clones, more than 90% of them seen just once. The sample consisted of naive CD4+ T cells sorted from blood. Noted subset: CD45RA+ positively selected. The receptors stem from a man between 18 and 29 years old in good health.

The chain carries TRBV7-9 and TRBJ2-5; 9 nucleotides match TRBD1. CDR1 is SEHNR and CDR2 is FQNEAQ in the germline V gene (reference sequence). The trim removed 5 bases at V and 2 bases at J, leaving 9 bases unmatched. CDR3 size: 16 residues. Here the CDR3 reads CASSPLPGQGQETQYF. The CDR3 nucleotides read TGTGCCAGCAGCCCGCTCCCGGGACAGGGACAAGAGACCCAGTACTTC.

J is TRBJ2-3 and V is TRBV5-1; 7 positions match TRBD1. The CDR3 length is 15 residues. V gave up 1 base and J gave up 2 bases; unmatched junction bases: 4. Germline CDR1 reads SGHRS; CDR2 reads YFSETQ. DNA of the CDR3: TGCGCCAGCAGCTTGCGGGACAGCTACACAGATACGCAGTATTTT. This translates into CASSLRDSYTDTQYF.

This sequence joins TRBV18 and TRBJ2-7; D could derive from TRBD1 or TRBD2 (6 bases each). This CDR3 is 15 amino acids long. CDR1 is KGHSH, CDR2 LQKENI, per germline. V was pared by 3 bases and J by 3 bases, with 15 bases between. As DNA, the CDR3 is TGTGCCAGCTCACCTCAGGAGGGGGAGGTCTACGAGCAGTACTTC. It codes for CASSPQEGEVYEQYF.

CDR3 in amino acids: CASGPTSGETQYF. The DNA of the CDR3 is TGTGCTAGTGGCCCCACTAGCGGGGAGACCCAGTACTTC. J is TRBJ2-5 and V is TRBV12-5, with TRBD2 matching 9 bases. Germline CDR1 and CDR2: LGHNT and FRNRAP. V trimming: 6 bases; J trimming: 5 bases; junction bases outside the gene matches: 4. The CDR3 covers 13 residues.

The chain carries TRBV12-5 and TRBJ1-2, with D hard to call. The CDR3 spans 17 residues. Trimming took 0 bases from V and 7 from J, leaving 21 bases between them. In germline, CDR1 is LGHNT, CDR2 FRNRAP. The CDR3 reads CASGLVPMGKIEGGYTF. The DNA for the CDR3 is TGTGCTAGTGGTTTGGTACCGATGGGGAAAATTGAGGGTGGCTACACCTTC.

This chain connects TRBV6-1 to TRBJ2-1, with 11 positions matching TRBD2. This CDR3 spans 16 amino acids. Germline lookup yields CDR1 MNHNS and CDR2 SASEGT. The ends lost 4 bases at V and 5 bases at J; junction bases unmatched: 7. The CDR3, as DNA: TGTGCCAGCAGTGCGCAACCGGGACTAGCGGACAATGAGCAGTTCTTC. Translated: CASSAQPGLADNEQFF.

This clone came up once. The chain couples TRBV5-1 to TRBJ2-2; 8 bases are a match to TRBD2. There are 15 residues in the CDR3. CDR1 SGHRS and CDR2 YFSETQ come from the germline V gene. V lost 4 bases and J lost 4; bases outside the gene matches: 6. The CDR3 nucleotides read TGCGCCAGCAGCAGTAGGAGCGGGGGCACCGGGGAGCTGTTTTTT. It codes for CASSSRSGGTGELFF.

This clone was counted once. Mismatch with germline at one junction end may stem from a read error. The rearrangement joins TRBV12-5 to TRBJ2-3; 7 bases match TRBD1. Germline lookup yields CDR1 LGHNT and CDR2 FRNRAP. This CDR3 is built from 14 residues. CDR3 sequence (DNA): TGTGCTAGTGGGATGGATTTAGGGACAGAAACGCAGTATTTT. Amino acid sequence: CASGMDLGTETQYF.

The rearrangement links TRBV7-8 to TRBJ2-2; D is unresolved. Germline loops: CDR1 SGHVS, CDR2 FQNEAQ. Trimming left V 5 bases short and J 7 bases short, with 8 bases between. This CDR3 contains 12 residues. CDR3: CASSRVGGELFF. CDR3 bases: TGTGCCAGCAGCCGGGTGGGCGGGGAGCTGTTTTTT.

The rearrangement uses TRBV7-8 and TRBJ2-7; D call uncertain. Germline V lookup: CDR1 SGHVS, CDR2 FQNEAQ. V lost 5 bases and J 0 bases, leaving 8 bases between the germline ends. The CDR3 has 13 amino acids. Here the CDR3 reads CASSTDDSYEQYF. For the CDR3, the DNA is TGTGCCAGCAGCACCGACGACTCCTACGAGCAGTACTTC.

The J gene is TRBJ1-5, the V gene TRBV5-8; tentatively, D is TRBD1 (5 bases). Germline CDR1 is SGHTS and CDR2 is YDEGEE. Trimming stripped 1 base from V and 0 bases from J, with 8 bases between. This CDR3 contains 15 residues. This CDR3 is CASSLTGFSNQPQHF. Written as DNA, the CDR3 is TGTGCCAGCAGCTTGACAGGATTTAGCAATCAGCCCCAGCATTTT.

CDR3 residues: CSVEGPGSSYEQYF. The CDR3 nucleotides read TGCAGCGTTGAAGGACCAGGGAGCTCCTACGAGCAGTACTTC. J is TRBJ2-7 and V is TRBV29-1; D is possibly TRBD1 or TRBD2 (5 bases each). The V gene lost 1 base and the J gene lost 0 bases, with 10 bases spanning the gap. This CDR3 has 14 amino acids. In germline, CDR1 is SQVTM, CDR2 ANQGSEA.

This CDR3 is CASSLGLNQPQHF. CDR3 sequence (DNA): TGTGCCAGCAGTTTGGGGCTGAATCAGCCCCAGCATTTT. This chain uses TRBV6-5 with TRBJ1-5, with TRBD1 as a possible D gene (5 bases). V was cut by 4 bases and J by 4 bases, with 8 bases left in between. The V gene's germline CDR1 is MNHEY and CDR2 SVGAGI. The CDR3 runs to 13 residues.

This chain links TRBV11-2 with TRBJ2-2, with D possibly called TRBD1 or TRBD2 (5 bases each). This CDR3 region has 14 residues. Germline V CDR1 and CDR2: SGHAT, FQNNGV. Between the trimmed V and J ends, which lost 1 base and 8 bases, there was a span of 11 bases. The CDR3 bases are TGTGCCAGCAGCTTAGTTAGGAGGACAGGGGAGCTGTTTTTT. Protein product: CASSLVRRTGELFF.

In this sample, this clone turned up once. The chain has TRBV23-1 and TRBJ2-5; the D is unclear. TRBV23-1 is an open reading frame, and its role is uncertain. This CDR3 comprises 13 residues. The germline V and J ends were trimmed by 3 bases and 4 bases, with 9 bases remaining between them. For the CDR3, the DNA is TGCGCCAGCAGTCACCCGGACGGAGAGACCCAGTACTTC. Its translation: CASSHPDGETQYF.

This chain uses TRBV13 with TRBJ2-3; D uncertain. Germline CDR1 is PRHDT and CDR2 is FYEKMQ (reference sequence). There are 15 residues in the CDR3. The V end was cut by 3 bases, the J end by 0 bases, with 10 bases between. For the CDR3, the DNA is TGTGCCAGCAGCTTCTGGAAGGGTAGCACAGATACGCAGTATTTT. Its protein is CASSFWKGSTDTQYF. Full variable domain (outside the CDR3, taken from reference TRBV13 and TRBJ2-3): AAGVIQSPRHLIKEKRETATLKCYPIPRHDTVYWYQQGPGQDPQFLISFYEKMQSDKGSIPDRFSAQQFSDYHSELNMSSLELGDSALYFCASSFWKGSTDTQYFGPGTRLTVL.

The chain links TRBV6-5 to TRBJ1-1, with TRBD1 identical over 7 bases. Germline V gene lookup returns CDR1 MNHEY and CDR2 SVGAGI. This CDR3 spans 15 amino acids. V dropped 0 bases and J dropped 6; count of bases not matched to a gene: 7. The CDR3 loop is CASSYSRQGRAEAFF. CDR3 DNA sequence: TGTGCCAGCAGTTACTCGAGACAGGGTCGGGCTGAAGCTTTCTTT.

This chain joins TRBV5-1 and TRBJ2-5; 10 bases map to TRBD2. Germline CDR1 reads SGHRS; CDR2 reads YFSETQ. The CDR3 is 16 residues long. V shed 0 bases and J 0 bases; nucleotides not matched to a gene: 2. The CDR3 sequence: CASSLALAGDQETQYF. Here the CDR3 DNA reads TGCGCCAGCAGCTTGGCCCTAGCGGGGGACCAAGAGACCCAGTACTTC. Full variable domain (missing parts from reference TRBV5-1 and TRBJ2-5): KAGVTQTPRYLIKTRGQQVTLSCSPISGHRSVSWYQQTPGQGLQFLFEYFSETQRNKGNFPGRFSGRQFSNSRSEMNVSTLELGDSALYLCASSLALAGDQETQYFGPGTRLLVL.

The chain is built from TRBV5-1 and TRBJ1-2; D not resolved. The CDR3 has 13 residues. Germline V CDR1 and CDR2: SGHRS, YFSETQ. Trimming shortened V by 4 bases and J by 3 bases, and 10 bases separated the two germline ends. The CDR3 sequence is CASSPPGYYGYTF. The CDR3 nucleotides read TGCGCCAGCAGCCCCCCGGGCTACTATGGCTACACCTTC.

This clone was seen only a few times. This chain links TRBV19 with TRBJ1-6; 10 bases fit TRBD1. The trim removed 5 bases at V and 9 bases at J, leaving 4 bases unmatched. Per germline, CDR1 LNHDA and CDR2 SQIVND (reference sequence). The CDR3 covers 14 residues. CDR3 protein: CASSSGTGVSPLHF. In DNA, the CDR3 is TGTGCCAGTAGTTCCGGGACAGGGGTTTCACCCCTCCACTTT.

The chain couples TRBV28 to TRBJ2-5, with D possibly being TRBD1 or TRBD2 (5 bases each). From germline, CDR1 is MDHEN and CDR2 SYDVKM. The length of the CDR3 is 14 residues. V was trimmed by 6 bases and J by 2 bases, leaving 13 bases between them. Here the CDR3 DNA reads TGTGCCAGCAGCCCCGGGACGGCTCAAGAGACCCAGTACTTC. It yields the protein CASSPGTAQETQYF.